This section outlines one T cell receptor (beta chain) sequence together with its context. The target antigen is unknown. This sample is drawn from a study of shared clonotypes between healthy human individuals. Method: immunoSEQ multiplex PCR; TCRdb's copy keeps in-frame clones and lacks some. The profile covers roughly 2,000,000 clones, with 90% to 95% appearing a single time and about 1.6% taken by the ten largest. As defined, naive CD8 cells were CD45RO-negative and positively selected for CCR7, with terminally differentiated effector memory CD45RA+ cells excluded. Germline assignment: CDR1 LNHNV and CDR2 YYDKDF (reference sequence). V was pared by 8 bases and J by 4 bases, with 18 bases between. The CDR3 length is 15 residues. Study-wide findings and caveats: Larger richness was generally estimated for naive than memory subsets.

J is TRBJ2-1 and V is TRBV15; D remains unclear. The TCR sequence derives from a man between 18 and 29 years old in good health. Some clones in this sample may be carry-over from other donors' samples. Sequenced input: naive CD8+ T cells from PBMCs. The CDR3 protein is CATSDLAATYNEQFF. CDR3 sequence (DNA): TGTGCCACCTCAGACCTGGCGGCTACATACAATGAGCAGTTCTTC.